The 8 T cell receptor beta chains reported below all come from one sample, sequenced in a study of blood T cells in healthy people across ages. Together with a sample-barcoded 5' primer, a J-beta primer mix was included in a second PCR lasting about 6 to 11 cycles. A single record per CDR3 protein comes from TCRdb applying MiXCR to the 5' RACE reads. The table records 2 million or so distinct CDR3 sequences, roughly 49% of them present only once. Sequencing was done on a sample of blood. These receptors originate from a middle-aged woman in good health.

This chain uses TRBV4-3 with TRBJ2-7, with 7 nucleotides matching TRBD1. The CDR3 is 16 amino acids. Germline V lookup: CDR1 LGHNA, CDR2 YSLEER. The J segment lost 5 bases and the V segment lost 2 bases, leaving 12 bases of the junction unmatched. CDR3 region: CASSQFRTGMDHEQYF. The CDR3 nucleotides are TGCGCCAGCAGCCAATTTAGGACAGGAATGGATCACGAGCAGTACTTC.

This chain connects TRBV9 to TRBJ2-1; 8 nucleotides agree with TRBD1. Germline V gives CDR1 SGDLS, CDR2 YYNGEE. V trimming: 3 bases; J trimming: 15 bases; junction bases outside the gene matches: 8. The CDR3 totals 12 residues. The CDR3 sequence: CASSGAGQGPFF. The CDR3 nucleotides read TGTGCCAGCAGCGGAGCAGGACAGGGACCGTTCTTC.

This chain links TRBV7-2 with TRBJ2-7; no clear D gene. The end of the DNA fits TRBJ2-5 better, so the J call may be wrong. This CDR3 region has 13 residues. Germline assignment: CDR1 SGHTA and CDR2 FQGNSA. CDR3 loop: CASSVGAMKTQYF. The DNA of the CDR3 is TGTGCCAGCAGCGTAGGAGCGATGAAGACCCAGTACTTC.

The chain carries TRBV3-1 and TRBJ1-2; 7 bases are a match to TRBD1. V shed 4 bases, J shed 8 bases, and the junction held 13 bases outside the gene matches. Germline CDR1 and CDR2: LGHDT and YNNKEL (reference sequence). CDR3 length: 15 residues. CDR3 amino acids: CASSPSDRPRGGYTF. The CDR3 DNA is TGTGCCAGCAGCCCATCGGACAGGCCTCGCGGCGGCTACACCTTC.

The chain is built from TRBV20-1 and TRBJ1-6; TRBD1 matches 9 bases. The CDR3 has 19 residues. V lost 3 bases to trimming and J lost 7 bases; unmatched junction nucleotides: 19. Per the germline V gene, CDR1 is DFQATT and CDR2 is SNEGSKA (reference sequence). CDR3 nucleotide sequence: TGCAGTGCTAGCATGGGACAGGGATCGCTCATACGGGTGAATTCACCCCTCCACTTT. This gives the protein CSASMGQGSLIRVNSPLHF.

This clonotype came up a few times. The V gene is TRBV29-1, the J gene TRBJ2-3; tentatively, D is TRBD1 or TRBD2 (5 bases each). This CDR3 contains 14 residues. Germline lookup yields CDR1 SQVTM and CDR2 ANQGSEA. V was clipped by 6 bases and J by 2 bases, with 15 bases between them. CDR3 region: CSVGTIFITDTQYF. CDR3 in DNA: TGCAGCGTCGGGACGATATTTATCACAGATACGCAGTATTTT.

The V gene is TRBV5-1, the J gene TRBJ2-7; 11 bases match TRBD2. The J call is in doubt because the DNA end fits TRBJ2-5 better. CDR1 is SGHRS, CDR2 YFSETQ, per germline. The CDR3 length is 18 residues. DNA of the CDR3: TGCGCCAGCAGCTTAAGGCTAGCGGGGGGACCTCCCTCGGAGACCCAGTACTTC. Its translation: CASSLRLAGGPPSETQYF.

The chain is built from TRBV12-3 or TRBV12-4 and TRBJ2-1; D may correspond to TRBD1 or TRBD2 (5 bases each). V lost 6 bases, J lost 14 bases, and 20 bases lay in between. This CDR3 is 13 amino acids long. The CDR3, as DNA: TGTGCCAGCAGCTATGGGGCAGGGACGCTCGAGTTCTTC. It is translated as CASSYGAGTLEFF.